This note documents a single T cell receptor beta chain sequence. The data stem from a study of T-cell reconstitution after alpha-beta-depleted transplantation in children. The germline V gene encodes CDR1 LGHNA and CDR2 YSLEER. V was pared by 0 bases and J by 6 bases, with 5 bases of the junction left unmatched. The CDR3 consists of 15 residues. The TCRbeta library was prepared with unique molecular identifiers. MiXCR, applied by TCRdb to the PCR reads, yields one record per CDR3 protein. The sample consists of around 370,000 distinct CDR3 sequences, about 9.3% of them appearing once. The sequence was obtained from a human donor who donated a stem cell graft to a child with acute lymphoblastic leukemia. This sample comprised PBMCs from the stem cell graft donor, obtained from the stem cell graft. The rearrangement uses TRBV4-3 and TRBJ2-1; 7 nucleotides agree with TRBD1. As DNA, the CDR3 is TGCGCCAGCAGCCAAGATAGGGACAGAGGCAATGAGCAGTTCTTC. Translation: CASSQDRDRGNEQFF.